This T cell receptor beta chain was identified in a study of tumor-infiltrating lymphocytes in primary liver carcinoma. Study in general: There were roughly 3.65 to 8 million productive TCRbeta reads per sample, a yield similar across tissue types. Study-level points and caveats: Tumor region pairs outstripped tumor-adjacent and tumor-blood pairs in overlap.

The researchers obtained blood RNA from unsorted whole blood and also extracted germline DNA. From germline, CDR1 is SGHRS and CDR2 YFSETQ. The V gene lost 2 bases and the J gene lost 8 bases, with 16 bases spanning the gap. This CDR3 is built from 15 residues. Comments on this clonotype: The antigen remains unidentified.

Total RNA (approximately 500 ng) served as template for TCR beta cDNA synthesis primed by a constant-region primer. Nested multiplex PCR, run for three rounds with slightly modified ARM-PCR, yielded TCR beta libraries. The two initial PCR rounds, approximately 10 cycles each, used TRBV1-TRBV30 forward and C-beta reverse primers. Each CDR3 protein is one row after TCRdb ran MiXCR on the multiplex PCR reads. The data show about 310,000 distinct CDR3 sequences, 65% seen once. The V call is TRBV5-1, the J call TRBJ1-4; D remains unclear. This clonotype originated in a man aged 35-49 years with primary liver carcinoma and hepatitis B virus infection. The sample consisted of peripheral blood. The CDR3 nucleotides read TGCGCCAGCAGCTTCACGAGGAACACCGGGGAAAAACTGTTTTTT. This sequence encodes CASSFTRNTGEKLFF.